This T cell receptor beta chain was obtained from a study of cytomegalovirus exposure and HLA in healthy donors. Overall study context: A subsequent analysis stated that the 120 or so validation repertoires were run on the same platform as the approximately 660 first-cohort repertoires.

TCRdb's table, derived via immunoSEQ multiplex PCR, lists solely in-frame clones and lacks some. The top ten clones hold around 2.6% of a sample with 250,000 or so clones, more than 75% of them seen once. V trimming: 8 bases; J trimming: 0 bases; junction bases outside the gene matches: 16. From germline, CDR1 is MDHEN and CDR2 SYDVKM. CDR3 length: 17 residues. V gene TRBV28 combines with J gene TRBJ2-7; TRBD2 aligns across 7 bases. Sequencing used PBMCs. The sequence came from a man in his late teens or twenties in good health and CMV-seronegative. This chain's CDR3 is CASGFPGMGRASYEQYF. As DNA, the CDR3 is TGTGCCAGCGGATTCCCCGGAATGGGGAGGGCCTCCTACGAGCAGTACTTC.